This T cell receptor (beta chain) is drawn from a study of OX40 agonist ivuxolimab in advanced cancers. Whole-study context: While on treatment, patients had intravenous ivuxolimab at 0.01 to 10 mg/kg every 2 weeks.

Sequencing was performed with immunoSEQ multiplex PCR; in TCRdb, only in-frame clones are kept and a portion is missing. This sample yields about 110,000 clones, of which approximately 90% are seen a single time; around 0.61% belongs to the top ten. CDR1 and CDR2 (germline): SGHAT, FQNNGV. Trimming removed 0 bases at V and 0 bases at J, with 15 bases between. This CDR3 comprises 18 residues. Regarding the study as a whole: The study found among the lowest clonal expansion in partial responders at 0.1-3.0 mg/kg. It was not determined which antigens were specifically recognized by the peripheral T cells that had undergone clonal expansion.

Comments on this clone: The antigen is not known.

The chain carries TRBV11-2 and TRBJ1-3, with TRBD1 as a possible D gene (5 bases). The receptor comes from an adult with an advanced solid tumor such as melanoma, head and neck, liver or kidney cancer. The material sequenced was CD4+ or CD8+ T cells sorted from blood, taken in a trial of the OX40 agonist ivuxolimab. The CDR3 region has the DNA TGTGCCAGCAGCTTAGATCTGCCAGGGTCAATCTCTGGAAACACCATATATTTT. This translates into CASSLDLPGSISGNTIYF. The variable domain in full, with the rest retrieved from reference TRBV11-2 and TRBJ1-3, is EAGVAQSPRYKIIEKRQSVAFWCNPISGHATLYWYQQILGQGPKLLIQFQNNGVVDDSQLPKDRFSAERLKGVDSTLKIQPAKLEDSAVYLCASSLDLPGSISGNTIYFGEGSWLTVV.